The sequence of this TCR beta chain was determined in a study of vaccination effects on CD4 cells after COVID-19. Background on the study: Specimens were obtained from a couple of convalescent patients 16 days and one week prior to vaccination.

The CDR3 is made up of 13 amino acids. Trimming removed 3 bases at V and 4 bases at J, with 9 bases between. Germline lookup yields CDR1 ENHRY and CDR2 SYGVKD. Antigen-specific CD4+ T cells were expanded (with viral peptide pools) by the ViraFEST assay ahead of sequencing. At the end of 10 days of culture, CD4+ T cells were isolated. It was between March and December 2020 that the person had a SARS-CoV-2 infection confirmed by PCR. As for this clone: Its antigen is as yet unknown.

Data came from immunoSEQ multiplex PCR; TCRdb stores just in-frame clones and leaves some out. The table records about 34,000 clones, 73% of them present only once. The sample in question was CD4+ T cells from PBMCs cultured with a peptide pool, obtained before COVID-19 vaccination. V and J are TRBV10-3 and TRBJ1-2; D gene uncertain. This sequence was found in a human donor who had a prior SARS-CoV-2 infection. The CDR3 protein is CAISDAAVYGYTF. CDR3 in DNA: TGTGCCATCAGTGACGCGGCAGTCTATGGCTACACCTTC.